The 25 T cell receptor beta chains below come from one sample, sequenced in a study of human T cells and chemical hapten exposure. MiXCR, run by TCRdb on the RACE reads, gives a single entry per CDR3 protein. The sample shows roughly 100,000 distinct CDR3 sequences, less than 35% of them seen only once. Indicated time point: patch test 3, about 24 weeks after DPC sensitization. The treatment was: therapeutic diphenylcyclopropenone sensitization with weekly scalp DPC. The sample in question was whole blood, obtained in connection with sensitization to the hapten diphenylcyclopropenone (DPC). Receptors originate from a man aged 40-49 years with alopecia areata. Some clones in this sample may be carry-over from other donors' samples.

This clonotype showed up just a few times. V gene TRBV28 combines with J gene TRBJ1-2; D is undetermined. The CDR3 sequence is 14 residues long. CDR1 is MDHEN and CDR2 is SYDVKM in the germline V gene. Trimming removed 4 bases from V and 4 bases from J, with 13 bases in between. The CDR3 nucleotides are TGTGCCAGCAGTTCGAGCCTCCGTACCTATGGCTACACCTTC. This gives the protein CASSSSLRTYGYTF.

The chain recombines TRBV9 with TRBJ2-1; weak D call: TRBD1 (6 bases). V dropped 0 bases and J dropped 4 bases, with 11 bases sitting between them. CDR3 size: 15 residues. Germline V CDR1 and CDR2: SGDLS, YYNGEE. CDR3 sequence: CASSVGGQSYNEQFF. CDR3 bases: TGTGCCAGCAGCGTAGGGGGGCAATCTTACAATGAGCAGTTCTTC.

This chain joins TRBV10-3 and TRBJ1-1, with 9 bases lining up with TRBD1. Trimming removed 4 bases from V and 1 base from J; junction bases left unmatched: 1. CDR1 and CDR2 (germline): ENHRY, SYGVKD. The CDR3 extends over 14 amino acids. The CDR3 DNA is TGTGCCATCAGTGGGACAGGGGCGAACACTGAAGCTTTCTTT. It codes for CAISGTGANTEAFF.

This clonotype has a handful of counts. The CDR3 sequence: CASSSSNLRVETQYF. The CDR3 DNA is TGTGCCAGCAGCTCGAGTAATTTGCGGGTAGAGACCCAGTACTTC. The V and J genes are TRBV7-9 and TRBJ2-5; tentative D call: TRBD2 (5 bases). The germline V gene has CDR1 SEHNR and CDR2 FQNEAQ (reference sequence). The CDR3 loop spans 15 amino acids. The V end was cut by 4 bases, the J end by 4 bases, with 16 bases between.

This sequence joins TRBV30 and TRBJ2-6, with 7 nucleotides matching TRBD1. The CDR3 loop spans 15 amino acids. Germline V lookup: CDR1 GTSNPN, CDR2 SVGIG (reference sequence). V was pared by 7 bases and J by 0 bases, with 6 bases of the junction left unmatched. The CDR3 here is CAFQTGRSGANVLTF. CDR3 sequence (DNA): TGTGCCTTCCAGACAGGGCGCTCTGGGGCCAACGTCCTGACTTTC.

The CDR3 sequence is CASSVVPARTDTQYF. CDR3 DNA sequence: TGTGCCAGCAGCGTAGTCCCCGCCCGCACAGATACGCAGTATTTT. The chain combines TRBV9 with TRBJ2-3; D is uncertain. With 0 bases removed from V and 1 base from J, the gap between germline ends came to 9 bases. Germline values: CDR1 SGDLS, CDR2 YYNGEE. The CDR3 runs to 15 residues.

V is TRBV7-6 and J is TRBJ2-1; 10 positions agree with TRBD2. Losses at the gene ends were 3 bases for V and 0 bases for J; bases not matched to a gene: 8. Germline-derived CDR1 and CDR2 are SGHVS and FNYEAQ. The CDR3 runs 18 residues. The CDR3 DNA reads TGTGCCAGCAGCTTTGGTCTAGCGGGGGAGTACTCCTACAATGAGCAGTTCTTC. It specifies CASSFGLAGEYSYNEQFF.

This clonotype was seen a handful of times. The chain is built from TRBV4-1 and TRBJ2-3, with a possible D match to TRBD1 (6 bases). V lost 0 bases and J lost 2, with 9 bases in between. Germline CDR1 is MGHRA and CDR2 is YSYEKL. The CDR3 runs to 15 residues. CDR3 residues: CASSQEGTHTDTQYF. CDR3 nucleotide sequence: TGCGCCAGCAGCCAAGAAGGGACACACACAGATACGCAGTATTTT.

This clonotype was observed a handful of times. The chain links TRBV5-6 to TRBJ1-5; D is possibly TRBD1 (6 bases). The CDR3 totals 15 residues. V gave up 2 bases and J gave up 3 bases, with 12 bases separating them. Germline lookup yields CDR1 SGHDT and CDR2 YYEEEE. The CDR3 DNA is TGTGCCAGCAGCTTACGGGGGGCCCCCAATCAGCCCCAGCATTTT. Residues: CASSLRGAPNQPQHF.

This clonotype was picked up a small number of times. V and J are TRBV21-1 and TRBJ2-3; TRBD2, the D gene given by the table, was not confirmed from the DNA. TRBV21-1 is shown as a pseudogene. CDR3 size: 16 residues. CDR3: CASRDSGSGVLNTQYF. CDR3 DNA: TGTGCCAGCAGAGACTCCGGTAGCGGCGTCCTGAATACGCAGTATTTT.

The rearrangement links TRBV2 to TRBJ2-7; a weak D match, TRBD1 (6 bases). Germline assignment: CDR1 SNHLY and CDR2 FYNNEI. Trimming cost V 7 bases and J 0 bases, with 10 bases left between them. The length of the CDR3 is 13 residues. The CDR3 DNA follows: TGTGCCAGCAAGGACAGCCTCTCCTACGAGCAGTACGTC. As protein: CASKDSLSYEQYV.

The chain is built from TRBV29-1 and TRBJ2-7; 8 bases line up with TRBD2. Germline V lookup: CDR1 SQVTM, CDR2 ANQGSEA. CDR3 length equals 16 residues. The trim removed 4 bases at V and 6 bases at J, leaving 17 bases unmatched. CDR3 sequence: CSVAFHRGTRKAEQYV. DNA for the CDR3: TGCAGCGTTGCCTTCCATCGTGGGACTAGAAAAGCCGAGCAGTACGTC.

The chain couples TRBV29-1 to TRBJ2-7; 7 bases line up with TRBD2. In germline, CDR1 is SQVTM, CDR2 ANQGSEA. CDR3 length equals 13 residues. V trimming: 7 bases; J trimming: 3 bases; junction bases outside the gene matches: 9. The CDR3 sequence: CSAARGEGYEQYF. CDR3 sequence (DNA): TGCAGCGCCGCCCGGGGGGAGGGCTACGAGCAGTACTTC.

The V gene is TRBV7-9, the J gene TRBJ2-1; 7 bases are a match to TRBD2. The CDR3 runs to 15 residues. The V gene's germline CDR1 is SEHNR and CDR2 FQNEAQ (reference sequence). The trim removed 3 bases at V and 8 bases at J, leaving 10 bases unmatched. The CDR3 here is CASSLPSREGYEQFF. The CDR3 DNA reads TGTGCCAGCAGCTTGCCCTCCAGGGAGGGATATGAGCAGTTCTTC. Full variable domain (outside the CDR3, taken from reference TRBV7-9 and TRBJ2-1): DTGVSQNPRHKITKRGQNVTFRCDPISEHNRLYWYRQTLGQGPEFLTYFQNEAQLEKSRLLSDRFSAERPKGSFSTLEIQRTEQGDSAMYLCASSLPSREGYEQFFGPGTRLTVL.

This clonotype has a handful of counts. The chain combines TRBV5-5 with TRBJ2-1; TRBD2 matches at 8 bases. J was trimmed by 4 bases and V by 4 bases; bases with no gene match: 10. This CDR3 is built from 16 residues. Looked up from germline, CDR1 is SGHKS and CDR2 is YYEKEE (reference sequence). The CDR3 loop reads CASSLRREREYNEQFF. CDR3 coding DNA: TGTGCCAGCAGCCTTCGAAGGGAGCGGGAGTACAATGAGCAGTTCTTC.

V gene TRBV11-3 combines with J gene TRBJ2-1; 16 nucleotides line up with TRBD2. V lost 5 bases and J lost 11; bases outside the gene matches: 9. Per germline, CDR1 SGHNT and CDR2 YENEEA. The CDR3 totals 16 residues. CDR3: CASSPRQGLAGGKQFF. CDR3 sequence (DNA): TGTGCCAGCAGCCCCCGGCAGGGACTAGCGGGGGGGAAGCAGTTCTTC. The variable domain in full, with the rest retrieved from reference TRBV11-3 and TRBJ2-1, is EAGVVQSPRYKIIEKKQPVAFWCNPISGHNTLYWYLQNLGQGPELLIRYENEEAVDDSQLPKDRFSAERLKGVDSTLKIQPAELGDSAVYLCASSPRQGLAGGKQFFGPGTRLTVL.

This chain joins TRBV20-1 and TRBJ1-3; D call uncertain. Looked up from germline, CDR1 is DFQATT and CDR2 is SNEGSKA (reference sequence). The CDR3 length is 13 residues. The ends were cut back, 5 bases at V and 0 bases at J, with 8 bases in the middle. The CDR3 nucleotides read TGCAGTGCTCTGACCGACTCTGGAAACACCATATATTTT. Its translation is CSALTDSGNTIYF.

This clonotype was recorded at least ten times. The chain has TRBV20-1 and TRBJ2-3, with D possibly called TRBD1 or TRBD2 (5 bases each). CDR3 size: 14 residues. Germline V gene lookup returns CDR1 DFQATT and CDR2 SNEGSKA (reference sequence). Trimming pared 5 bases from V and 4 bases from J, leaving 16 bases between. CDR3 sequence: CSACRIGTPDTQYF. In DNA form, the CDR3 reads TGCAGTGCTTGTAGGATAGGGACGCCAGATACGCAGTATTTT.

The rearrangement joins TRBV6-2 or TRBV6-3 to TRBJ2-7; 14 bases agree with TRBD2. This CDR3 contains 16 residues. Losses at the gene ends were 2 bases for V and 3 bases for J; bases not matched to a gene: 3. The V gene's germline CDR1 is MNHEY and CDR2 SVGEGT. CDR3 residues: CASSYRLAGGRYEQYV. The CDR3, as DNA: TGTGCCAGCAGTTACCGACTAGCGGGAGGGCGCTACGAGCAGTACGTC.

The rearrangement joins TRBV28 to TRBJ2-7, with D perhaps matching TRBD1 (5 bases). The V end was cut by 3 bases, the J end by 4 bases, with 13 bases between. The length of the CDR3 is 14 residues. CDR1 is MDHEN, CDR2 SYDVKM, per germline. DNA for the CDR3: TGTGCCAGCAGTTTCCTCAGGGATGAGTACGAGCAGTACTTC. Translating gives CASSFLRDEYEQYF.

The CDR3, as DNA: TGTGCCAGCACCCAGACAGGGTCCATCGGGGCCCAGCATTTT. Translating it yields CASTQTGSIGAQHF. The rearrangement uses TRBV6-6 and TRBJ1-5, with 7 bases that match TRBD1. Losses at the gene ends were 7 bases for V and 11 bases for J; bases not matched to a gene: 14. In germline, CDR1 is MNHNY, CDR2 SVGAGI (reference sequence). This CDR3 has 14 amino acids.

This clonotype was seen a few times. The chain carries TRBV27 and TRBJ2-7; D is possibly TRBD2 (5 bases). The CDR3 contains 15 residues. The germline gives CDR1 MNHEY, CDR2 SMNVEV (reference sequence). V shed 3 bases and J shed 2 bases, with 14 bases lying between them. The CDR3 DNA reads as TGTGCCAGCAGTTTTGGCGGGCCGATGACCTACGAGCAGTACTTC. Its protein product is CASSFGGPMTYEQYF.

This clonotype has only a few counts. The rearrangement joins TRBV6-2 or TRBV6-3 to TRBJ1-1, with a weak D call TRBD1 (5 bases). The CDR3 sequence is 14 residues long. V lost 7 bases to trimming and J lost 6 bases, with 18 bases between them. Per germline, CDR1 MNHEY and CDR2 SVGEGT. CDR3 sequence reads: CASNLFTGLAEAFF. Here the CDR3 DNA reads TGTGCCAGCAATCTATTTACGGGGCTGGCTGAAGCTTTCTTT.

A few counts support this clonotype. The J gene is TRBJ1-5, the V gene TRBV18, with D maybe TRBD1 (6 bases). Germline V gene data show CDR1 as KGHSH and CDR2 as LQKENI. V lost 3 bases to trimming and J lost 5 bases, with 14 bases between them. This CDR3 is built from 15 residues. CDR3 in amino acids: CASSPTRRTDQPQHF. CDR3 coding DNA: TGTGCCAGCTCACCGACACGTAGGACAGATCAGCCCCAGCATTTT.

The chain is built from TRBV11-3 and TRBJ2-1, with 9 bases fitting TRBD2. The J segment lost 9 bases and the V segment lost 5 bases, leaving 5 bases of the junction unmatched. In germline, CDR1 is SGHNT, CDR2 YENEEA. This CDR3 has 13 amino acids. This CDR3 reads CASSGREGSEQFF. CDR3 coding DNA: TGTGCCAGCAGCGGGCGGGAGGGTTCTGAGCAGTTCTTC. The variable domain in full, completed from reference TRBV11-3 and TRBJ2-1, reads EAGVVQSPRYKIIEKKQPVAFWCNPISGHNTLYWYLQNLGQGPELLIRYENEEAVDDSQLPKDRFSAERLKGVDSTLKIQPAELGDSAVYLCASSGREGSEQFFGPGTRLTVL.